Each of the 23 T cell receptor beta chains below was sequenced from the same sample in a study of blood T cell repertoires in COVID-19. Sequencing used immunoSEQ multiplex PCR; TCRdb keeps in-frame clones, though not all of them. The data hold more than 350,000 clones, with around nine tenths observed a single time. Material for sequencing was PBMCs or T cells enriched from blood (not recorded which). The source of these receptors is a woman under 30 who had been exposed to COVID-19.

The genes are TRBV12-3 or TRBV12-4 and TRBJ2-3; no reliable D call. The CDR3 is 13 amino acids. V lost 0 bases to trimming and J lost 4 bases, with 5 bases between them. CDR3: CASSLARSDTQYF. In DNA form, the CDR3 reads TGTGCCAGCAGTTTAGCCCGTTCAGATACGCAGTATTTT.

This clone was recorded at least ten times. Other DNA sequences from this sample encode an identical CDR3 as well. The chain is built from TRBV18 and TRBJ1-1; weak D call: TRBD1 (6 bases). Germline CDR1 and CDR2: KGHSH and LQKENI. The CDR3 covers 13 residues. Between the trimmed V and J ends, which lost 3 bases and 1 base, there was a span of 6 bases. Here the CDR3 DNA reads TGTGCCAGCTCACCGGGACAGAACACTGAAGCTTTCTTT. This encodes CASSPGQNTEAFF.

The V and J genes are TRBV28 and TRBJ1-2; D unclear. The length of the CDR3 is 14 residues. Germline CDR1 reads MDHEN; CDR2 reads SYDVKM. V was cut by 6 bases and J by 7 bases, with 18 bases left in between. The CDR3 sequence is CASRTGVGLVGYTF. DNA for the CDR3: TGTGCCAGCAGGACGGGAGTGGGGTTGGTTGGCTACACCTTC.

For the CDR3, the DNA is TGTGCCTGGTCTCTAGCGGGGGGGCTCATCAGCACAGATACGCAGTATTTT. The encoded protein is CAWSLAGGLISTDTQYF. This rearrangement joins TRBV30 to TRBJ2-3; 12 positions match TRBD2. The V gene's germline CDR1 is GTSNPN and CDR2 SVGIG (reference sequence). J gave up 0 bases and V 5 bases, and 9 bases lay outside the gene matches. This CDR3 is 17 amino acids long.

The chain recombines TRBV11-3 with TRBJ2-7, with TRBD1 identical over 9 bases. CDR3 length equals 15 residues. Germline values: CDR1 SGHNT, CDR2 YENEEA. V lost 4 bases to trimming and J lost 3 bases; unmatched junction nucleotides: 7. For the CDR3, the DNA is TGTGCCAGCAGCTACACCGGGACAGGGATCTACGAGCAGTACTTC. It codes for CASSYTGTGIYEQYF. The variable domain in full, completed from reference TRBV11-3 and TRBJ2-7, reads EAGVVQSPRYKIIEKKQPVAFWCNPISGHNTLYWYLQNLGQGPELLIRYENEEAVDDSQLPKDRFSAERLKGVDSTLKIQPAELGDSAVYLCASSYTGTGIYEQYFGPGTRLTVT.

This rearrangement joins TRBV7-9 to TRBJ2-7; maybe TRBD1 (5 bases). The CDR3 is made up of 12 amino acids. CDR1 SEHNR and CDR2 FQNEAQ come from the germline V gene (reference sequence). Trimming shortened V by 6 bases and J by 5 bases, and 11 bases separated the two germline ends. The CDR3 region is CASSFTGDEQYF. DNA of the CDR3: TGTGCCAGCAGTTTTACAGGAGACGAGCAGTACTTC.

The V gene is TRBV28, the J gene TRBJ2-7, with D tentatively TRBD2 (5 bases). With 3 bases removed from V and 1 base from J, the gap between germline ends came to 13 bases. Per germline, CDR1 MDHEN and CDR2 SYDVKM. CDR3 size: 15 residues. CDR3 DNA: TGTGCCAGCAGTTTCCTTCTAGCAGCATCCTACGAGCAGTACTTC. Residues: CASSFLLAASYEQYF.

The rearrangement links TRBV4-1 to TRBJ2-1; TRBD2 matches 9 bases. Germline trimming cut 10 bases from V and 3 bases from J; bases unmatched to any gene: 16. The CDR3 runs to 17 residues. CDR1 and CDR2 (germline): MGHRA, YSYEKL. The DNA of the CDR3 is TGCGCCAACTCACTTATAGTCCTAGCGGGATGCTACAATGAGCAGTTCTTC. It is translated as CANSLIVLAGCYNEQFF.

The chain recombines TRBV10-2 with TRBJ2-3, with D tentatively TRBD2 (7 bases). The CDR3 loop spans 17 amino acids. V lost 0 bases, J lost 0 bases, and 13 bases lay in between. Germline CDR1 is WSHSY and CDR2 is SAAADI. The CDR3 here is CASSESGGGSSTDTQYF. As DNA, the CDR3 is TGCGCCAGCAGTGAGTCTGGGGGCGGGAGTAGCACAGATACGCAGTATTTT.

The chain couples TRBV4-3 to TRBJ1-1, with D possibly matching TRBD1 (5 bases). The CDR3 runs to 15 residues. Trimming removed 0 bases from V and 1 base from J, with 9 bases in between. Germline values: CDR1 LGHNA, CDR2 YSLEER. CDR3 DNA sequence: TGCGCCAGCAGCCAAGATCGGGGGGAGAACACTGAAGCTTTCTTT. Its protein product is CASSQDRGENTEAFF.

The genes are TRBV28 and TRBJ1-4, with D possibly matching TRBD1 (6 bases). This CDR3 region has 17 residues. Trimming took off 3 bases at V and 0 bases at J, with 14 bases between the two ends. Germline-derived CDR1 and CDR2 are MDHEN and SYDVKM. The CDR3 sequence is CASSFSTGRATNEKLFF. Written as DNA, the CDR3 is TGTGCCAGCAGTTTCTCGACAGGAAGAGCAACTAATGAAAAACTGTTTTTT.

This sequence joins TRBV11-3 and TRBJ1-2, with 7 bases identical to TRBD1. The germline CDR1 and CDR2 sequences are SGHNT and YENEEA. Losses at the gene ends were 3 bases for V and 2 bases for J; bases not matched to a gene: 12. The CDR3 runs to 17 residues. DNA for the CDR3: TGTGCCAGCAGCTTTCTCACTCCGACAGGGTCGAACTATGGCTACACCTTC. The encoded protein is CASSFLTPTGSNYGYTF. Drawing the rest from reference TRBV11-3 and TRBJ1-2, the complete variable domain is EAGVVQSPRYKIIEKKQPVAFWCNPISGHNTLYWYLQNLGQGPELLIRYENEEAVDDSQLPKDRFSAERLKGVDSTLKIQPAELGDSAVYLCASSFLTPTGSNYGYTFGSGTRLTVV.

In this sample, this clone turned up once. The chain uses TRBV4-3 and TRBJ2-1, with D possibly TRBD2 on 6 matching bases. Trimming pared 0 bases from V and 6 bases from J, leaving 12 bases between. The CDR3 runs 15 residues. In germline, CDR1 is LGHNA, CDR2 YSLEER. The CDR3 spells CASSQERGLPNEQFF. In DNA, the CDR3 is TGCGCCAGCAGCCAAGAGCGCGGACTACCCAATGAGCAGTTCTTC.

The J gene is TRBJ2-7, the V gene TRBV24-1, with 7 bases lining up with TRBD1. This CDR3 has 16 residues. V lost 3 bases and J lost 4; bases outside the gene matches: 11. Germline V gives CDR1 KGHDR, CDR2 SFDVKD. CDR3 sequence (DNA): TGTGCCACCAGTGATCACACTAAGACAGGGTCATACGAGCAGTACTTC. It encodes CATSDHTKTGSYEQYF.

V is TRBV6-5 and J is TRBJ1-1; 7 nucleotides agree with TRBD1. The J segment lost 1 base and the V segment lost 7 bases, leaving 3 bases of the junction unmatched. CDR3 length equals 13 residues. Germline values: CDR1 MNHEY, CDR2 SVGAGI. The CDR3 protein is CASKWTGNTEAFF. The DNA for the CDR3 is TGTGCCAGCAAATGGACAGGGAACACTGAAGCTTTCTTT.

V and J are TRBV3-1 (or the pseudogene TRBV3-2) and TRBJ1-6; a possible D gene is TRBD1 (5 bases). V was trimmed by 1 base and J by 7 bases, leaving 11 bases between them. Per germline, CDR1 LGHDT and CDR2 YNNKEL (reference sequence). This CDR3 spans 15 amino acids. The CDR3 DNA reads as TGTGCCAGCAGCCAAGCGGGTTGGGGCAATTCACCCCTCCACTTT. Its translation is CASSQAGWGNSPLHF.

V is TRBV6-2 or TRBV6-3 and J is TRBJ2-1; D gene uncertain. The germline V gene encodes CDR1 MNHEY and CDR2 SVGEGT. Trimming shortened V by 0 bases and J by 9 bases, and 9 bases separated the two germline ends. The CDR3 has 13 amino acids. The CDR3 sequence: CASSYSNPSEQFF. For the CDR3, the DNA is TGTGCCAGCAGTTACTCAAACCCCAGTGAGCAGTTCTTC.

The rearrangement joins TRBV6-5 to TRBJ1-4, with D possibly TRBD1 on 5 matching bases. Trimming pared 5 bases from V and 4 bases from J, leaving 11 bases between. Germline V gene lookup returns CDR1 MNHEY and CDR2 SVGAGI. This CDR3 has 14 amino acids. The CDR3 is CASSPTVHNEKLFF. The CDR3 DNA is TGTGCCAGCAGTCCGACAGTCCATAATGAAAAACTGTTTTTT.

The CDR3 DNA follows: TGCGCCAGCAGCTCCACGGTCCTCACAGATACGCAGTATTTT. This encodes CASSSTVLTDTQYF. The genes are TRBV5-1 and TRBJ2-3, with D unclear. The V end lost 3 bases, the J end lost 2 bases, and 10 bases lay between the germline ends. The CDR3 has 14 residues. Germline assignment: CDR1 SGHRS and CDR2 YFSETQ.

The V call is TRBV28, the J call TRBJ2-2; 7 nucleotides agree with TRBD2. The length of the CDR3 is 15 residues. Trimming removed 5 bases from V and 0 bases from J; junction bases left unmatched: 3. In germline, CDR1 is MDHEN, CDR2 SYDVKM. CDR3 sequence reads: CASSPGGTNTGELFF. In DNA, the CDR3 is TGTGCCAGCAGTCCCGGGGGGACGAACACCGGGGAGCTGTTTTTT.

The chain uses TRBV30 and TRBJ1-5; D is undetermined. There are 14 residues in the CDR3. V lost 4 bases and J lost 0, with 10 bases in between. Germline lookup yields CDR1 GTSNPN and CDR2 SVGIG (reference sequence). CDR3 DNA: TGTGCCTGGAATACTGCTTTTAGCAATCAGCCCCAGCATTTT. The encoded protein is CAWNTAFSNQPQHF.

V gene TRBV9 combines with J gene TRBJ1-2; 10 nucleotides match TRBD1. Germline values: CDR1 SGDLS, CDR2 YYNGEE. V shed 2 bases, J shed 6 bases, and the junction held 13 bases outside the gene matches. The length of the CDR3 is 17 residues. The chain's CDR3 is CASSVGPGQGMGDGYTF. DNA of the CDR3: TGTGCCAGCAGCGTGGGACCGGGACAGGGGATGGGAGATGGCTACACCTTC.

The rearrangement links TRBV5-1 to TRBJ2-7, with TRBD1 identical over 10 bases. Germline V gene lookup returns CDR1 SGHRS and CDR2 YFSETQ. The CDR3 covers 14 residues. V lost 4 bases to trimming and J lost 6 bases; unmatched junction nucleotides: 7. The CDR3 spells CASSQGTGAAEQYF. CDR3 sequence (DNA): TGCGCCAGCAGCCAAGGGACAGGGGCCGCCGAGCAGTACTTC.